Listed below are T cell receptor beta chains from one sample, sequenced in a study of CD8 T cells in ankylosing spondylitis. TCRdb reanalysed the 5' RACE reads using MiXCR and keeps one entry per CDR3 protein. The sample includes around 130,000 distinct CDR3 sequences, around 9.3% of them seen just once. The specimen sequenced was blood, either unsorted or a sorted T cell fraction (not recorded which). The receptors were gathered from a male donor with ankylosing spondylitis or in good health (not recorded which). The CDR3 runs from the conserved cysteine through the conserved F or W. Each record gives: clone size, V gene, D gene, J gene, CDR3 protein, CDR3 DNA. The D gene is left open where the match is weak. Size values are once, few and many counts, or a class for expanded clones, and some rows have none.

>many|TRBV29-1|NA|TRBJ1-2
CSVFTSGYTF
TGCAGCGTTTTCACTTCCGGCTACACCTTC
>many|TRBV14|NA|TRBJ2-2
CASSQVLGANTGELFF
TGTGCCAGCAGCCAAGTTCTGGGGGCGAACACCGGGGAGCTGTTTTTT
>many|TRBV4-3|NA|TRBJ2-1
CASSQDWGSSYNEQFF
TGCGCCAGCAGCCAAGATTGGGGGAGTTCCTACAATGAGCAGTTCTTC
>few|TRBV5-1|TRBD2|TRBJ2-7
CASSPGTSGNPYEQYF
TGCGCCAGCAGCCCCGGGACTAGCGGGAACCCCTACGAGCAGTACTTC
>NA|TRBV5-1|TRBD2|TRBJ2-7
CASRGDGGGPVEQYF
TGCGCCAGCAGGGGGGACGGGGGAGGGCCGGTCGAGCAGTACTTC
>many|TRBV19|NA|TRBJ2-5
CASSNILDLRETQYF
TGTGCCAGTAGCAATATCCTGGACCTAAGGGAGACCCAGTACTTC
>many|TRBV20-1|TRBD1|TRBJ1-2
CSPRTGGIYGYTF
TGCAGTCCGAGGACAGGGGGCATCTATGGCTACACCTTC
>many|TRBV3-1|TRBD2|TRBJ2-1
CASSSPSGSSYNEQFF
TGTGCCAGCAGCTCGCCTAGCGGGAGCTCCTACAATGAGCAGTTCTTC
>NA|TRBV5-1|TRBD1|TRBJ2-3
CASSSWGQGTDTQYF
TGCGCCAGCAGCTCGTGGGGACAGGGGACAGATACGCAGTATTTT
>few|TRBV12-3/TRBV12-4|NA|TRBJ1-1
CASSYSFPPPTAEAFF
TGTGCCAGCAGTTATTCCTTTCCGCCTCCGACGGCTGAAGCTTTCTTT
>few|TRBV7-9|TRBD1|TRBJ2-7
CASSLWTGDISYEQYF
TGTGCCAGCAGCTTATGGACAGGGGACATCTCCTACGAGCAGTACTTC
>many|TRBV27|NA|TRBJ1-6
CASSPVGSYNSPLHF
TGTGCCAGCAGTCCCGTCGGGTCCTATAATTCACCCCTCCACTTT
>many|TRBV5-1|NA|TRBJ2-2
CASSLEGQARGTGELFF
TGCGCCAGCAGCTTGGAAGGGCAGGCGCGAGGCACCGGGGAGCTGTTTTTT
>many|TRBV6-1|NA|TRBJ1-6
CASREIPGRGVSPLHF
TGTGCCAGCAGAGAAATACCGGGACGAGGAGTTTCACCCCTCCACTTT
>NA|TRBV29-1|NA|TRBJ2-5
CSVAAGLETQYF
TGCAGCGTTGCGGCCGGGTTAGAGACCCAGTACTTC
>NA|TRBV6-2/TRBV6-3|TRBD1|TRBJ1-1
CASSQRGGRANTEAFF
TGTGCCAGCAGTCAACGAGGGGGCCGGGCCAACACTGAAGCTTTCTTT
>many|TRBV12-3/TRBV12-4|TRBD2|TRBJ2-2
CASSFLAAGTGELFF
TGTGCCAGCAGTTTCCTAGCGGCCGGGACCGGGGAGCTGTTTTTT
>NA|TRBV12-3/TRBV12-4|TRBD1|TRBJ2-7
CASSKTGGSYEQYF
TGTGCCAGCAGTAAGACAGGGGGTTCCTACGAGCAGTACTTC
>many|TRBV4-1|TRBD2|TRBJ2-2
CASSQGLLTSSGELFF
TGCGCCAGCAGCCAAGGGTTATTGACTAGCTCCGGGGAGCTGTTTTTT
>many|TRBV7-2|NA|TRBJ2-4
CASSPLAKNIQYF
TGTGCCAGCAGCCCCCTCGCCAAAAACATTCAGTACTTC
>many|TRBV4-1|TRBD2|TRBJ2-1
CASSHLAGVNNEQFF
TGCGCCAGCAGCCATCTAGCGGGAGTCAACAATGAGCAGTTCTTC
>many|TRBV7-2|NA|TRBJ2-7
CASSFATSYEQYF
TGTGCCAGCAGTTTCGCAACTAGCTACGAGCAGTACTTC
>NA|TRBV6-2/TRBV6-3|TRBD2|TRBJ2-7
CASSKGLAGTSYEQYF
TGTGCCAGCAGTAAAGGACTAGCGGGAACCTCCTACGAGCAGTACTTC
>NA|TRBV4-3|TRBD2|TRBJ2-3
CASSRLAEPREDTQYF
TGCGCCAGCAGCCGCCTGGCAGAGCCGCGGGAGGATACGCAGTATTTT
>few|TRBV29-1|NA|TRBJ2-5
CSVQGQLLETQYF
TGCAGCGTTCAGGGTCAATTGCTGGAGACCCAGTACTTC